The 16 T cell receptor beta chains below all came from one sample that was sequenced in a study of blood T cell dynamics during melanoma immunotherapy. Repertoires were generated with immunoSEQ multiplex PCR, while TCRdb's copy carries only in-frame clones and drops some. Seen here are approximately 4,000 clones, about 97% observed once, and the top ten hold 1.7%. Time point noted: pre-treatment baseline. Sequencing was performed on effector memory CD8+ T cells from blood, taken from a patient treated with checkpoint blockade. All receptors derive from a human donor with melanoma.

The chain links TRBV13 to TRBJ2-1, with D possibly TRBD2 on 5 matching bases. From germline, CDR1 is PRHDT and CDR2 FYEKMQ (reference sequence). The CDR3 sequence is 14 residues long. V was clipped by 4 bases and J by 6 bases, with 13 bases between them. CDR3 in DNA: TGTGCCAGCAGCTCAATACTAGTGCCCAATGAGCAGTTCTTC. As protein: CASSSILVPNEQFF.

The chain is built from TRBV11-1 and TRBJ2-1; D gene unclear. From germline, CDR1 is SGHAT and CDR2 FQDESV (reference sequence). This CDR3 contains 14 residues. Trimming left V 0 bases short and J 2 bases short, with 5 bases between. The CDR3 loop reads CASSLAAPYNEQFF. CDR3 bases: TGTGCCAGCAGCTTAGCGGCCCCCTACAATGAGCAGTTCTTC.

The genes are TRBV4-1 and TRBJ1-4, with 9 bases lining up with TRBD1. This CDR3 has 16 residues. V trimming: 4 bases; J trimming: 3 bases; junction bases outside the gene matches: 6. The germline V gene encodes CDR1 MGHRA and CDR2 YSYEKL. CDR3: CASSLQGASPNEKLFF. CDR3 nucleotide sequence: TGCGCCAGCAGCCTACAGGGGGCGAGTCCTAATGAAAAACTGTTTTTT.

This chain uses TRBV11-3 with TRBJ2-3, with 15 bases lining up with TRBD2. Germline V lookup: CDR1 SGHNT, CDR2 YENEEA. The J segment lost 0 bases and the V segment lost 5 bases, leaving 3 bases of the junction unmatched. The CDR3 contains 17 residues. The CDR3 sequence: CASSLGLAGGSTDTQYF. CDR3 in DNA: TGTGCCAGCAGCCTAGGACTAGCGGGAGGGAGCACAGATACGCAGTATTTT.

The rearrangement uses TRBV13 and TRBJ1-1, with 10 positions matching TRBD1. Trimming cost V 2 bases and J 4 bases; bases outside gene matches: 4. CDR3 size: 15 residues. Germline V gene lookup returns CDR1 PRHDT and CDR2 FYEKMQ (reference sequence). CDR3 bases: TGTGCCAGCAGCTTATGGGACAGGGGAGGCACTGAAGCTTTCTTT. Residues: CASSLWDRGGTEAFF.

The rearrangement links TRBV6-1 to TRBJ2-7, with 9 bases that match TRBD2. Germline CDR1 is MNHNS and CDR2 is SASEGT. This CDR3 has 15 residues. V gave up 5 bases and J gave up 6 bases; unmatched junction bases: 11. The CDR3 is CASSSSAGGGVEQYF. CDR3 nucleotides: TGTGCCAGCAGTTCATCAGCGGGGGGCGGGGTCGAGCAGTACTTC.

The gene calls are TRBV11-2 and TRBJ2-5; TRBD1 is a possible D gene (5 bases). The CDR3 contains 14 residues. The V gene's germline CDR1 is SGHAT and CDR2 FQNNGV. Trimming shortened V by 5 bases and J by 5 bases, and 15 bases separated the two germline ends. CDR3 sequence: CASSTQRGVETQYF. As DNA, the CDR3 is TGTGCCAGCAGCACACAAAGGGGTGTGGAGACCCAGTACTTC.

The chain carries TRBV2 and TRBJ2-3, with 9 positions matching TRBD2. This CDR3 is built from 16 residues. Losses at the gene ends were 10 bases for V and 3 bases for J; bases not matched to a gene: 14. Germline CDR1 is SNHLY and CDR2 is FYNNEI. The CDR3 loop is CATLFSGSLHTDTQYF. CDR3 DNA sequence: TGTGCCACCCTCTTTAGCGGGAGTCTCCATACAGATACGCAGTATTTT.

The rearrangement joins TRBV28 to TRBJ2-6; D not resolved. Trimming removed 3 bases at V and 1 base at J, with 10 bases between. CDR3 size: 16 residues. CDR1 is MDHEN, CDR2 SYDVKM, per germline. CDR3 sequence: CASSFVMESGANVLTF. The CDR3 nucleotides are TGTGCCAGCAGTTTTGTCATGGAATCTGGGGCCAACGTCCTGACTTTC.

This clone has only one observation. The chain recombines TRBV5-1 with TRBJ2-7; 7 bases are shared with TRBD2. Germline V lookup: CDR1 SGHRS, CDR2 YFSETQ. The CDR3 consists of 14 residues. The ends lost 0 bases at V and 3 bases at J; junction bases unmatched: 3. The CDR3 DNA reads as TGCGCCAGCAGCTTGGAGGGAGGGAACTACGAGCAGTACTTC. It encodes CASSLEGGNYEQYF.

V usage is TRBV7-2 and J usage is TRBJ2-3; D not certain. V was pared by 2 bases and J by 3 bases, with 6 bases between. The CDR3 covers 13 residues. CDR1 and CDR2 (germline): SGHTA, FQGNSA. The CDR3 DNA is TGTGCCAGCAGCTTACCGGAAACAGATACGCAGTATTTT. It encodes CASSLPETDTQYF.

The chain recombines TRBV7-6 with TRBJ2-3; 10 bases are a match to TRBD2. V was pared by 4 bases and J by 3 bases, with 7 bases of the junction left unmatched. CDR1 and CDR2 (germline): SGHVS, FNYEAQ. The CDR3 loop spans 16 amino acids. CDR3 sequence (DNA): TGTGCCAGCAGCTCTCCTAGCGGGAGCATAACAGATACGCAGTATTTT. Amino acids: CASSSPSGSITDTQYF.

V usage is TRBV6-1 and J usage is TRBJ2-1; the match to TRBD2 covers 7 bases. Per germline, CDR1 MNHNS and CDR2 SASEGT. Trimming cost V 1 base and J 9 bases; bases outside gene matches: 6. CDR3 size: 14 residues. This chain's CDR3 is CASSEVSGGGEQFF. CDR3 sequence (DNA): TGTGCCAGCAGTGAAGTCTCGGGAGGAGGTGAGCAGTTCTTC.

The rearrangement joins TRBV19 to TRBJ2-3; 8 positions agree with TRBD2. V gave up 4 bases and J gave up 4 bases; unmatched junction bases: 10. The CDR3 is 16 residues long. The germline V gene has CDR1 LNHDA and CDR2 SQIVND (reference sequence). The CDR3 sequence: CASSTRVAGSADTQYF. CDR3 sequence (DNA): TGTGCCAGTAGTACCCGCGTAGCGGGATCAGCAGATACGCAGTATTTT.

This chain links TRBV19 with TRBJ1-2; 10 nucleotides match TRBD1. The junction had 4 bases not matched to a gene; V was cut back by 9 bases and J by 3 bases. This CDR3 is built from 13 residues. CDR1 LNHDA and CDR2 SQIVND come from the germline V gene (reference sequence). CDR3 sequence (DNA): TGTGCCAGCCGGACAGGGGGGCACTATGGCTACACCTTC. Translation: CASRTGGHYGYTF.

The chain links TRBV27 to TRBJ2-1; TRBD2 matches at 7 bases. The germline V gene has CDR1 MNHEY and CDR2 SMNVEV (reference sequence). V trimming: 5 bases; J trimming: 8 bases; junction bases outside the gene matches: 9. The length of the CDR3 is 14 residues. Here the CDR3 DNA reads TGTGCCAGCAGTCCCGAGGGAGGGTATCATGAGCAGTTCTTC. It yields the protein CASSPEGGYHEQFF.